These 22 T cell receptor beta chains came from one sample sequenced in a study of shared clonotypes between healthy human individuals. The naive CD8 fraction comprised CD45RO-negative cells positively selected for CCR7 and excluded terminally differentiated effector memory CD45RA+ cells. TCRdb keeps only in-frame clones here, not all; method: immunoSEQ multiplex PCR. The sample has 550,000 to 600,000 clones; 95% to 98% are singletons. The source material was naive CD8+ T cells sorted from blood. The source is a young man in good health.

The rearrangement joins TRBV7-9 to TRBJ1-1; possibly TRBD1 for D (5 bases). Germline CDR1 and CDR2: SEHNR and FQNEAQ (reference sequence). V was cut by 2 bases and J by 0 bases, with 19 bases left in between. The CDR3 has 18 residues. The CDR3 spells CASSLLSPWGELNTEAFF. The CDR3 coding sequence is TGTGCCAGCAGCTTATTATCCCCCTGGGGGGAACTGAACACTGAAGCTTTCTTT.

The CDR3 nucleotides read TGTGCCAGCAGTCCGGGACAGGGGGTTTTACAGTACTTC. It yields the protein CASSPGQGVLQYF. The chain has TRBV27 and TRBJ2-7, with 11 bases identical to TRBD1. V shed 5 bases, J shed 10 bases, and the junction held 7 bases outside the gene matches. CDR1 is MNHEY and CDR2 is SMNVEV in the germline V gene (reference sequence). CDR3 length: 13 residues.

This clone has a single count. The chain couples TRBV6-5 to TRBJ1-5; no reliable D call. CDR1 and CDR2 (germline): MNHEY, SVGAGI. V was clipped by 4 bases and J by 5 bases, with 18 bases between them. This CDR3 has 16 residues. The DNA of the CDR3 is TGTGCCAGCAGTTCGGCGGGTCGGGGTCTCTATCAGCCCCAGCATTTT. It encodes CASSSAGRGLYQPQHF.

The V call is TRBV11-2, the J call TRBJ1-4; D gene unclear. Trimming removed 4 bases from V and 5 bases from J, with 8 bases in between. CDR3 length equals 13 residues. The germline CDR1 and CDR2 sequences are SGHAT and FQNNGV. The CDR3 DNA sequence: TGTGCCAGCAGCTCATGGGAAAATGAAAAACTGTTTTTT. This encodes CASSSWENEKLFF. The variable domain in full, completed from reference TRBV11-2 and TRBJ1-4, reads EAGVAQSPRYKIIEKRQSVAFWCNPISGHATLYWYQQILGQGPKLLIQFQNNGVVDDSQLPKDRFSAERLKGVDSTLKIQPAKLEDSAVYLCASSSWENEKLFFGSGTQLSVL.

The rearrangement joins TRBV2 to TRBJ1-4; no clear D. This CDR3 has 15 amino acids. CDR1 is SNHLY and CDR2 is FYNNEI in the germline V gene. The ends were cut back, 6 bases at V and 0 bases at J, with 11 bases in the middle. The CDR3 protein is CASSPYTTTNEKLFF. CDR3 DNA sequence: TGTGCCAGCAGCCCCTACACAACAACTAATGAAAAACTGTTTTTT.

The rearrangement joins TRBV4-1 to TRBJ2-4, with D perhaps given as TRBD1 or TRBD2 (5 bases each). Germline V lookup: CDR1 MGHRA, CDR2 YSYEKL. V was cut by 3 bases and J by 0 bases, with 9 bases left in between. CDR3 size: 15 residues. The CDR3 loop reads CASSQGPLAKNIQYF. CDR3 coding DNA: TGCGCCAGCAGCCAGGGACCGCTAGCCAAAAACATTCAGTACTTC.

This sequence joins TRBV28 and TRBJ2-1; D may be TRBD1 or TRBD2 (5 bases each). This CDR3 has 16 residues. The germline V and J ends were trimmed by 3 bases and 6 bases, with 18 bases remaining between them. Germline V gene data show CDR1 as MDHEN and CDR2 as SYDVKM. The CDR3: CASSLGPHRSLNEQFF. The CDR3 nucleotides read TGTGCCAGCAGTTTGGGACCCCACCGGAGTCTCAATGAGCAGTTCTTC.

The chain combines TRBV7-9 with TRBJ2-3; tentatively, D is TRBD1 (6 bases). Looked up from germline, CDR1 is SEHNR and CDR2 is FQNEAQ (reference sequence). The CDR3 has 16 amino acids. Trimming stripped 5 bases from V and 2 bases from J, with 17 bases between. Here the CDR3 reads CASSPGQTRHTDTQYF. The CDR3 DNA reads as TGTGCCAGCAGCCCTGGACAGACAAGACACACAGATACGCAGTATTTT.

The gene calls are TRBV30 and TRBJ2-4, with a weak D call TRBD2 (5 bases). There are 16 residues in the CDR3. Deletions cut 1 base from V and 0 bases from J, with 13 bases between. CDR1 is GTSNPN and CDR2 is SVGIG in the germline V gene (reference sequence). Here the CDR3 reads CAWSAVRALAKNIQYF. CDR3 nucleotide sequence: TGTGCCTGGAGTGCGGTGCGGGCTCTAGCCAAAAACATTCAGTACTTC. The variable domain in full, completed from reference TRBV30 and TRBJ2-4, reads SQTIHQWPATLVQPVGSPLSLECTVEGTSNPNLYWYRQAAGRGLQLLFYSVGIGQISSEVPQNLSASRPQDRQFILSSKKLLLSDSGFYLCAWSAVRALAKNIQYFGAGTRLSVL.

This chain connects TRBV7-2 to TRBJ1-1; tentatively, D is TRBD1 (6 bases). Trimming cost V 5 bases and J 5 bases, with 15 bases left between them. Germline CDR1 is SGHTA and CDR2 is FQGNSA. The CDR3 spans 14 residues. For the CDR3, the DNA is TGTGCCAGCAGCGTACGGGGGCGAGCTACTGAAGCTTTCTTT. This sequence encodes CASSVRGRATEAFF.

The chain joins TRBV11-2 to TRBJ2-1, with 7 positions matching TRBD2. This CDR3 has 15 residues. After removal of 1 base from V and 4 bases from J, the junction contained 4 bases not matched to a gene. The germline V gene encodes CDR1 SGHAT and CDR2 FQNNGV. The CDR3 loop reads CASSLAGGGYNEQFF. CDR3 nucleotides: TGTGCCAGCAGCTTAGCGGGGGGAGGGTACAATGAGCAGTTCTTC.

This chain links TRBV15 with TRBJ2-1; D call uncertain. There are 14 residues in the CDR3. Deletions cut 6 bases from V and 3 bases from J, with 12 bases between. Per germline, CDR1 LNHNV and CDR2 YYDKDF (reference sequence). DNA for the CDR3: TGTGCCACCAGAAAGGTGCCGGGCTACAATGAGCAGTTCTTC. Its translation: CATRKVPGYNEQFF.

This chain uses TRBV7-9 with TRBJ2-5, with TRBD2 matching over 10 bases. Germline V gives CDR1 SEHNR, CDR2 FQNEAQ (reference sequence). With 6 bases clipped from V and 2 bases from J, the junction kept 9 bases outside the gene matches. The CDR3 length is 16 residues. The CDR3 spells CASRGLGTSAQETQYF. In DNA form, the CDR3 reads TGTGCCAGCAGGGGACTCGGGACTAGCGCACAAGAGACCCAGTACTTC.

The chain joins TRBV7-9 to TRBJ2-7, with D tentatively TRBD2 (6 bases). The V gene lost 5 bases and the J gene lost 0 bases, with 11 bases spanning the gap. The CDR3 spans 14 residues. CDR1 is SEHNR, CDR2 FQNEAQ, per germline (reference sequence). The CDR3 spells CASSAPSASYEQYF. The CDR3 nucleotides read TGTGCCAGCAGCGCCCCTAGCGCCTCCTACGAGCAGTACTTC.

This clone was seen only once. CDR3 in DNA: TGCGCCAGCAGCCACGCAGGGAAAAATGAAAAACTGTTTTTT. It is translated as CASSHAGKNEKLFF. The chain links TRBV4-1 to TRBJ1-4, with D possibly matching TRBD1 (5 bases). Germline CDR1 MGHRA, CDR2 YSYEKL. Trimming took off 3 bases at V and 5 bases at J, with 10 bases between the two ends. CDR3 length: 14 amino acids.

The chain couples TRBV5-1 to TRBJ1-1; no firm D call. The CDR3 is made up of 15 amino acids. Germline CDR1 reads SGHRS; CDR2 reads YFSETQ. The V gene lost 2 bases and the J gene lost 3 bases, with 14 bases spanning the gap. The CDR3 is CASSLKESRHTEAFF. CDR3 in DNA: TGCGCCAGCAGCTTAAAAGAATCCCGGCACACTGAAGCTTTCTTT.

This chain joins TRBV5-6 and TRBJ1-1, with a weak D call TRBD1 (5 bases). Germline loops: CDR1 SGHDT, CDR2 YYEEEE. V gave up 3 bases and J gave up 8 bases, with 17 bases separating them. This CDR3 region has 14 residues. For the CDR3, the DNA is TGTGCCAGCAGCTCGGGGGGTTCCTTAAGGGAAGCTTTCTTT. It encodes CASSSGGSLREAFF.

The genes are TRBV2 and TRBJ1-5; 7 nucleotides line up with TRBD1. CDR1 is SNHLY and CDR2 is FYNNEI in the germline V gene. The CDR3 runs 15 residues. V shed 4 bases, J shed 0 bases, and the junction held 3 bases outside the gene matches. The CDR3 region is CASSAGTVSNQPQHF. CDR3 bases: TGTGCCAGCAGTGCAGGGACAGTTAGCAATCAGCCCCAGCATTTT. Supplemented by reference TRBV2 and TRBJ1-5, the full variable domain reads EPEVTQTPSHQVTQMGQEVILRCVPISNHLYFYWYRQILGQKVEFLVSFYNNEISEKSEIFDDQFSVERPDGSNFTLKIRSTKLEDSAMYFCASSAGTVSNQPQHFGDGTRLSIL.

The J gene is TRBJ2-3, the V gene TRBV4-1; 12 nucleotides align to TRBD2. Germline V gives CDR1 MGHRA, CDR2 YSYEKL. The CDR3 loop spans 17 amino acids. J was trimmed by 5 bases and V by 3 bases; bases with no gene match: 9. The CDR3 region has the DNA TGCGCCAGCAGCCAGGCGACTAGCGGGAGAGGGATAGATACGCAGTATTTT. Translated: CASSQATSGRGIDTQYF.

The chain links TRBV6-5 to TRBJ1-1; 8 nucleotides line up with TRBD1. Germline V lookup: CDR1 MNHEY, CDR2 SVGAGI. The junction had 8 bases not matched to a gene; V was cut back by 5 bases and J by 3 bases. The CDR3 consists of 15 residues. The CDR3 is CASSTGTGGYTEAFF. For the CDR3, the DNA is TGTGCCAGCAGTACGGGGACAGGTGGGTACACTGAAGCTTTCTTT.

This chain uses TRBV29-1 with TRBJ2-5; 8 positions agree with TRBD2. CDR1 is SQVTM and CDR2 is ANQGSEA in the germline V gene. After removal of 6 bases from V and 0 bases from J, the junction contained 15 bases not matched to a gene. The CDR3 consists of 17 residues. CDR3 bases: TGCAGCGTAATCTACCTAGCGCCTAGCGGGTACCAAGAGACCCAGTACTTC. It yields the protein CSVIYLAPSGYQETQYF.

The V call is TRBV29-1, the J call TRBJ2-7; TRBD1 aligns across 8 bases. The CDR3 has 14 residues. J lost 0 bases, V lost 6 bases, and 7 bases had no gene match. CDR1 SQVTM and CDR2 ANQGSEA come from the germline V gene. CDR3 region: CSVQGGTGSYEQYF. For the CDR3, the DNA is TGCAGCGTCCAGGGTGGGACAGGCTCCTACGAGCAGTACTTC.